Listed below are T cell receptor beta chains from one sample, sequenced in a study of T cell responses to AZD1222 COVID-19 vaccine. Sequencing was performed with immunoSEQ multiplex PCR; in TCRdb, only in-frame clones are kept and a portion is missing. The sample comprises 95,000 to 110,000 clones, 92% of which are singletons, and around 8.6% rests with the top ten. Source: peripheral blood, taken 28 days after the second AZD1222 dose. The receptors were sampled from an adult who received the AZD1222 COVID-19 vaccine. Each CDR3 is given with its conserved first and last residue. D genes are given only for firm matches. Clone size is not always given. Where it is, it says once, few, many or a class for expanded clones.

>NA|15|TRBJ1-6|NA|TRBV9
CASSVGHESVSPLHF
TGTGCCAGCAGCGTAGGCCATGAGAGTGTTTCACCCCTCCACTTT
>TRBD1|15|TRBJ1-4|NA|TRBV19
CASRGTANFNEKLFF
TGTGCCAGTAGGGGGACAGCCAACTTCAATGAAAAACTGTTTTTT
>NA|17|TRBJ1-2|NA|TRBV21-1
CASSKDRKRAANYGYTF
TGTGCCAGCAGCAAAGATAGGAAACGGGCAGCTAACTATGGCTACACCTTC
>TRBD1|16|TRBJ2-3|NA|TRBV11-2
CASSSWTGTSTDTQYF
TGTGCCAGCAGCTCATGGACAGGAACTAGCACAGATACGCAGTATTTT
>NA|11|TRBJ1-1|NA|TRBV2
CASSQGTEAFF
TGTGCCAGCAGTCAGGGCACTGAAGCTTTCTTT
>NA|13|TRBJ1-1|NA|TRBV30
CAWRSAGFGEAFF
TGTGCCTGGAGGTCTGCAGGGTTTGGTGAAGCTTTCTTT
>TRBD1|14|TRBJ2-1|NA|TRBV9
CASSAGQGASEQFF
TGTGCCAGCAGCGCCGGACAGGGGGCGAGTGAGCAGTTCTTC
>NA|15|TRBJ1-2|NA|TRBV7-2
CASSHSSADNYGYTF
TGTGCCAGCAGCCACTCTAGCGCCGATAACTATGGCTACACCTTC
>NA|13|TRBJ2-7|NA|TRBV7-9
CASSLSVRLEQYF
TGTGCCAGCAGCTTAAGTGTACGCCTCGAGCAGTACTTC
>NA|15|TRBJ2-3|once|TRBV4-1
CASSQAGASTDTQYF
TGCGCCAGCAGCCAGGCGGGTGCTAGCACAGATACGCAGTATTTT
>TRBD2|17|TRBJ2-1|NA|TRBV14
CASSETRSGRAWNEQFF
TGTGCCAGCAGCGAAACCAGAAGCGGGAGGGCCTGGAATGAGCAGTTCTTC
>NA|16|TRBJ1-3|NA|TRBV18
CASSPPGGSPGNTIYF
TGTGCCAGCTCACCACCGGGCGGGAGCCCTGGAAACACCATATATTTT
>NA|12|TRBJ1-5|NA|TRBV5-6
CASSFRGQPQHF
TGTGCCAGCAGCTTCAGGGGTCAGCCCCAGCATTTT
>NA|16|TRBJ2-1|NA|TRBV10-3
CAISDGSPSAASEQFF
TGTGCCATCAGTGATGGCAGCCCCTCGGCCGCAAGTGAGCAGTTCTTC
>TRBD2|14|TRBJ2-2|NA|TRBV7-2
CASGLAGVAGELFF
TGTGCCTCCGGACTAGCGGGAGTCGCCGGGGAGCTGTTTTTT
>NA|15|TRBJ2-1|NA|TRBV25-1
CASSEYFQVYNEQFF
TGTGCCAGCAGTGAATATTTCCAGGTCTACAATGAGCAGTTCTTC
>NA|12|TRBJ2-1|once|TRBV15
CATSRDRDEQFF
TGTGCCACCAGCAGAGATCGGGATGAGCAGTTCTTC
>TRBD1|15|TRBJ2-7|NA|TRBV5-4
CASSASVDRSYEQYF
TGTGCCAGCAGCGCGTCGGTGGACAGGTCCTACGAGCAGTACTTC
>NA|14|TRBJ2-7|NA|TRBV9
CASSVQDGTYEQYF
TGTGCCAGCAGCGTGCAGGACGGTACCTACGAGCAGTACTTC
>TRBD1|16|TRBJ2-4|once|TRBV3-1/TRBV3-2
CASSRTIGTGVNIQYF
TGTGCCAGCAGCCGCACGATCGGGACAGGCGTCAACATTCAGTACTTC
>NA|16|TRBJ2-7|NA|TRBV6-1
CASSEAGNYYSYEQYF
TGTGCCAGCAGTGAAGCCGGCAACTACTACTCCTACGAGCAGTACTTC
>NA|11|TRBJ1-5|NA|TRBV6-2/TRBV6-3
CASSYPQPQHF
TGTGCCAGCAGTTACCCACAGCCCCAGCATTTT
>TRBD2|18|TRBJ2-4|NA|TRBV4-1
CASSRGLAGGRAKNIQYF
TGCGCCAGCAGCCGAGGACTAGCGGGGGGTAGAGCCAAAAACATTCAGTACTTC
>NA|19|TRBJ2-6|once|TRBV6-1
CASSEAPAEGGAGANVLTF
TGTGCCAGCAGTGAAGCCCCGGCGGAGGGTGGAGCTGGGGCCAACGTCCTGACTTTC
>NA|15|TRBJ1-1|NA|TRBV29-1
CSVEVIGEGNTEAFF
TGCAGCGTTGAGGTTATAGGGGAAGGGAACACTGAAGCTTTCTTT
>TRBD2|16|TRBJ2-3|NA|TRBV24-1
CATSASGTSGAHTQYF
TGTGCCACCAGTGCCTCCGGGACTAGCGGGGCCCATACGCAGTATTTT
>NA|12|TRBJ1-1|NA|TRBV29-1
CSGRYGETEAFF
TGCAGCGGACGGTACGGGGAAACTGAAGCTTTCTTT
>TRBD1|20|TRBJ2-6|NA|TRBV18
CASSRWANRDSSSGANVLTF
TGTGCCAGCTCGCGATGGGCTAACCGGGACAGCAGCTCTGGGGCCAACGTCCTGACTTTC
>NA|12|TRBJ2-7|NA|TRBV7-2
CASSWGTYEQYF
TGTGCCAGCAGTTGGGGTACCTACGAGCAGTACTTC
>TRBD2|13|TRBJ2-2|NA|TRBV29-1
CSVKRGATGELFF
TGCAGCGTCAAGCGGGGAGCCACCGGGGAGCTGTTTTTT
>TRBD2|13|TRBJ2-5|NA|TRBV11-3
CASSWTSLGTQYF
TGTGCCAGCAGCTGGACTAGTTTGGGGACCCAGTACTTC
>NA|20|TRBJ2-5|NA|TRBV7-6
CASSFPKGLASFPFQETQYF
TGTGCCAGCAGCTTTCCTAAGGGGCTAGCGTCTTTCCCTTTTCAAGAGACCCAGTACTTC
>NA|13|TRBJ2-5|NA|TRBV3-1/TRBV3-2
CASSRLGQETQYF
TGTGCCAGCAGCCGCCTAGGCCAAGAGACCCAGTACTTC
>TRBD2|16|TRBJ2-7|NA|TRBV15
CATSRGGSIGGYEQYF
TGTGCCACCAGCAGAGGAGGGTCCATCGGGGGGTACGAGCAGTACTTC
>NA|14|TRBJ2-7|NA|TRBV3-1/TRBV3-2
CASSQGAGPYEQYF
TGTGCCAGCAGCCAAGGGGCGGGACCCTACGAGCAGTACTTC
>TRBD2|16|TRBJ2-7|NA|TRBV7-9
CASSVGLAGGPYEQYF
TGTGCCAGCAGCGTGGGACTAGCGGGAGGTCCCTACGAGCAGTACTTC
>TRBD1|15|TRBJ1-2|NA|TRBV7-9
CASSLATTGEVGYTF
TGTGCCAGCAGCTTAGCGACGACAGGGGAGGTCGGCTACACCTTC
>NA|13|TRBJ1-6|NA|TRBV19
CASSIRGRSPLHF
TGTGCCAGTAGTATTAGAGGGAGATCACCCCTCCACTTT
>NA|18|TRBJ2-7|NA|TRBV21-1
CASSKALLGRGMTYEQYF
TGTGCCAGCAGCAAAGCGCTTTTGGGCAGGGGCATGACCTACGAGCAGTACTTC
>NA|15|TRBJ1-5|NA|TRBV15
CATREGLHSNQPQHF
TGTGCCACAAGAGAGGGTTTACATAGCAATCAGCCCCAGCATTTT
>NA|11|TRBJ2-3|NA|TRBV19
CASSISDTQYF
TGTGCCAGTAGTATTTCTGATACGCAGTATTTT
>NA|15|TRBJ2-1|NA|TRBV7-2
CASSGRTTRSPEQFF
TGTGCCAGCAGCGGACGGACTACCCGGAGCCCTGAGCAGTTCTTC
>NA|13|TRBJ1-4|NA|TRBV30
CAHKTGYNEKLFF
TGTGCACACAAGACAGGATATAATGAAAAACTGTTTTTT
>TRBD2|15|TRBJ2-3|once|TRBV6-5
CASRTLAGGTDTQYF
TGTGCCAGCAGGACCCTAGCGGGGGGCACAGATACGCAGTATTTT
>NA|15|TRBJ1-6|NA|TRBV11-2
CASSLRVGRDSPLHF
TGTGCCAGCAGCCTACGCGTGGGGAGGGACTCACCCCTCCACTTT
>TRBD1|15|TRBJ1-1|once|TRBV5-6
CASSRDRGISTEAFF
TGTGCCAGCAGCCGGGACAGGGGGATCTCGACTGAAGCTTTCTTT
>NA|14|TRBJ1-1|NA|TRBV27
CASSSAGPNTEAFF
TGTGCCAGCAGTTCGGCAGGGCCGAACACTGAAGCTTTCTTT